Reported below is one T cell receptor beta chain. The target antigen is unknown. The data belong to a study of beta chain features in type 1 diabetes. Findings of the study overall: TCRB CDR3 length was moderately but significantly reduced in all four CD4+ subsets of Type 1 diabetes patients.

Expressed TCRB transcripts were sequenced because the isolated RNA had all been reverse transcribed beforehand. TCRdb's table, derived via immunoSEQ multiplex PCR, lists solely in-frame clones and lacks some. In the table there are about 360,000 clones, over 10% of which are singletons. The CDR3 contains 16 residues. The V and J ends lost 5 bases and 7 bases respectively, with 22 bases between them. CDR1 is LNHDA and CDR2 is SQIVND in the germline V gene (reference sequence). This sequence joins TRBV19 and TRBJ2-3; a weak D match, TRBD2 (5 bases). Sequenced sample: naive CD4+ T cells from blood. The sequence was collected from a woman under 30 with type 1 diabetes. The CDR3 loop is CASSGDGGRRFHTQYF. The CDR3 region has the DNA TGTGCCAGTAGTGGAGACGGAGGCCGAAGATTCCATACGCAGTATTTT.